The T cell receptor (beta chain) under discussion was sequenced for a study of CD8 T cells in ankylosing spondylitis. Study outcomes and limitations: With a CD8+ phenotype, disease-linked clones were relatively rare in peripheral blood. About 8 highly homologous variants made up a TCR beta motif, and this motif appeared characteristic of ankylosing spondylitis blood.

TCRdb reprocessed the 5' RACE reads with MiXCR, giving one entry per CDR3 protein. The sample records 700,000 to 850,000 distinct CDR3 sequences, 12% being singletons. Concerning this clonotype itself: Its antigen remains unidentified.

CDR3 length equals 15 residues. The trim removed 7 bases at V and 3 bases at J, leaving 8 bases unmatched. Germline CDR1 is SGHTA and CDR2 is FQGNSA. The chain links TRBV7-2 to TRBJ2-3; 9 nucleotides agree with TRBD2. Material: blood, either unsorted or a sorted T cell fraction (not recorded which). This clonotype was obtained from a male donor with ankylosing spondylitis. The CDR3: CASNPRLAETDTQYF. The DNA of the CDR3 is TGTGCCAGCAACCCGAGACTAGCGGAGACAGATACGCAGTATTTT.